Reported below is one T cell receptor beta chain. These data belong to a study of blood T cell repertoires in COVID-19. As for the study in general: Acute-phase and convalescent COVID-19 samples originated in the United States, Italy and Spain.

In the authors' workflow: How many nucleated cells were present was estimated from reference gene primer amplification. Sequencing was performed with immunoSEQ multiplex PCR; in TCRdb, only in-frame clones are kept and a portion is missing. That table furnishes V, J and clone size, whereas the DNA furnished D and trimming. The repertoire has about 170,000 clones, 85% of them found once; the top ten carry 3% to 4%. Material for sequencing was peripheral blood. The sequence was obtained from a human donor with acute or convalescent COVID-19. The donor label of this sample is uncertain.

CDR3 sequence reads: CASSGDSYEQYF. Here the CDR3 DNA reads TGTGCCAGCAGTGGGGACAGCTACGAGCAGTACTTC. This chain uses TRBV12-3 or TRBV12-4 with TRBJ2-7, with 7 bases lining up with TRBD1. The CDR3 covers 12 residues. Losses at the gene ends were 5 bases for V and 3 bases for J; bases not matched to a gene: 1.